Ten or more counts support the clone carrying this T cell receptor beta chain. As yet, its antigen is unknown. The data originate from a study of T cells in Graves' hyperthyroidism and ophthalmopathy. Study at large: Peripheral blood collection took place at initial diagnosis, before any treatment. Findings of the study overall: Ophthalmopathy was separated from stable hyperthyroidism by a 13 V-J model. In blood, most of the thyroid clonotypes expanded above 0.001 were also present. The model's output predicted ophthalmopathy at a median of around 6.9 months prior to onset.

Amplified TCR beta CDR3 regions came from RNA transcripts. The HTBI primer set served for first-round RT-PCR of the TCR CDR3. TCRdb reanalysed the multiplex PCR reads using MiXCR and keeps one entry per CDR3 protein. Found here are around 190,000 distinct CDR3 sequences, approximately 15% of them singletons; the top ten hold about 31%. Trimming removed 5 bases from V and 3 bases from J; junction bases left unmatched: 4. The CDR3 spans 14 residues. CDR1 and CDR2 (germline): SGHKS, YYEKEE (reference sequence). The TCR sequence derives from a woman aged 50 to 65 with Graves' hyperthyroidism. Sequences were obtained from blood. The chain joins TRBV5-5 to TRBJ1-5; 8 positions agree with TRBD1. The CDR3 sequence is CASSVGQVNQPQHF. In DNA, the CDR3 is TGTGCCAGCAGTGTGGGACAGGTCAATCAGCCCCAGCATTTT.